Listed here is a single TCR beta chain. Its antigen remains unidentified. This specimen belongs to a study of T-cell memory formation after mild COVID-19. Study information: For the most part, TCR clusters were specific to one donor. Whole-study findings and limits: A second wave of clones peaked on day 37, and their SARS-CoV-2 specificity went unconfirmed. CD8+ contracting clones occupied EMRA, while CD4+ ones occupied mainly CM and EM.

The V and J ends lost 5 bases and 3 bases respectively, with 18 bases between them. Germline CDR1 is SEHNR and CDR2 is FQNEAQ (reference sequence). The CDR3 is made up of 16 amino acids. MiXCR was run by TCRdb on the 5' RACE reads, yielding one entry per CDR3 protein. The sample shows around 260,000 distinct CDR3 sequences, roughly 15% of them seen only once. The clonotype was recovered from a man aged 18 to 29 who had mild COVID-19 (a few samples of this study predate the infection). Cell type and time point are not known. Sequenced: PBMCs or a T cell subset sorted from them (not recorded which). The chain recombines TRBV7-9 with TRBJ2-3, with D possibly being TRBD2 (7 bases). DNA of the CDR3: TGTGCCAGCAGCCCTCAACCGGGGGGACATACAGATACGCAGTATTTT. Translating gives CASSPQPGGHTDTQYF.